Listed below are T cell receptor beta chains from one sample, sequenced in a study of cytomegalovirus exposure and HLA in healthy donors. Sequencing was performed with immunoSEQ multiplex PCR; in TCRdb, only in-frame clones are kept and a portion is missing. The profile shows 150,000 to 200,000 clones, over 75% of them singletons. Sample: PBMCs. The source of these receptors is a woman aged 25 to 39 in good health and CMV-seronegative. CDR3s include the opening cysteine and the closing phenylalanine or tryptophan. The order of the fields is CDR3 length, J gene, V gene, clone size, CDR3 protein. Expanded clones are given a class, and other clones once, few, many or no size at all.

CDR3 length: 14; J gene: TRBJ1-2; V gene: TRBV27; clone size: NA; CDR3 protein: CASSWDRGLGGYTF
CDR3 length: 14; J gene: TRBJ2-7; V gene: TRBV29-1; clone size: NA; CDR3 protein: CSAQDRGLSYEQYF
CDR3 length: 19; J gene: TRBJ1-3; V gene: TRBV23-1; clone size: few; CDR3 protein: CASSQSGTARQGRGNTIYF
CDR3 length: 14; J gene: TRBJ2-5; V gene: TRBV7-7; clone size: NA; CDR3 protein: CASSSGLPGGTQYF
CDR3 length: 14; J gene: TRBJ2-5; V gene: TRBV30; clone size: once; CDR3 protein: CASDWDSRQETQYF
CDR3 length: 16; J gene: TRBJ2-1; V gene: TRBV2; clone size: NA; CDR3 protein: CASSELTSGGRDEQFF
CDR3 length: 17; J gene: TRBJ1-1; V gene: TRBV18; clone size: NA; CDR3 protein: CASSPTGAQRLNTEAFF
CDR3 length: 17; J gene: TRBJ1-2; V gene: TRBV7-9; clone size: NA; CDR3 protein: CASSLTGGPPQDYGYTF
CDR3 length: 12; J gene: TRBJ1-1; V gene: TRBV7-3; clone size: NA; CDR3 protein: CASSPYPAEAFF
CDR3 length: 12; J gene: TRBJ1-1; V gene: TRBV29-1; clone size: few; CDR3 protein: CSAGTGNTEAFF
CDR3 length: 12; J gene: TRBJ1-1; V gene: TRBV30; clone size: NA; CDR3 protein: CAWSGVNTEAFF
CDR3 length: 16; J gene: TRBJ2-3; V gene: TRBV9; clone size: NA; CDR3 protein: CASSVGTGISADTQYF
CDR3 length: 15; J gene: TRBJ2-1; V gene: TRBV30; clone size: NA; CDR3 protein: CAWSVFAGSYNEQFF
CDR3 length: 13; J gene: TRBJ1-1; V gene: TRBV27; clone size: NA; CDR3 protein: CASSLSAGTEAFF
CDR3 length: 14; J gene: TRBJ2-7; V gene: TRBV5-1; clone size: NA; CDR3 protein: CASSLGHLSYEQYF
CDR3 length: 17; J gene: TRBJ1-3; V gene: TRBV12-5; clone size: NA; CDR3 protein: CASGGQGPTKTGNTIYF
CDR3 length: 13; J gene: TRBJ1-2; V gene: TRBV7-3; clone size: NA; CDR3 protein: CASSLGGGYGYTF
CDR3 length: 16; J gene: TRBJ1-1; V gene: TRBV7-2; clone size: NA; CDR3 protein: CASSFPAAGENTEAFF
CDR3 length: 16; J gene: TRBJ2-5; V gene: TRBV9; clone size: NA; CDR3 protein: CASSVGGGNLVETQYF
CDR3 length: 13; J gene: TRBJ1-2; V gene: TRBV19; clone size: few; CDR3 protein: CASSERTNYGYTF
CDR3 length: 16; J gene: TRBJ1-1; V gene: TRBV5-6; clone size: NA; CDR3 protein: CASSLGFGAGRTEAFF
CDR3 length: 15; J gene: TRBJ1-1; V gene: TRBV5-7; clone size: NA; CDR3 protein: CASSQEDRGFTEAFF
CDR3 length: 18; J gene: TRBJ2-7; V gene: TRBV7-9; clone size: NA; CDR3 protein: CASSLVAPGRQGTYEQYF
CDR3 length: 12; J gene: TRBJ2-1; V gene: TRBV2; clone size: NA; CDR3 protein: CASSHRDTEQFF
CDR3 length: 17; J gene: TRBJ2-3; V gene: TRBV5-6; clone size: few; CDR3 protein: CASSFRTSGGAGDTQYF
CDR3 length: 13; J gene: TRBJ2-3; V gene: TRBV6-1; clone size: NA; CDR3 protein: CASGGPATDTQYF
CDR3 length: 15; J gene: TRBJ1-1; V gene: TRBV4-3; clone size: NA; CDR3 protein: CASSQGSGEGSEAFF
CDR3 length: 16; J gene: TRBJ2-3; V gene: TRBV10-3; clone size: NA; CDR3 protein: CAISERAAASTDTQYF
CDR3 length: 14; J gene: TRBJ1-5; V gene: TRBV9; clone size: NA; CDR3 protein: CASSVGGRGQPQHF
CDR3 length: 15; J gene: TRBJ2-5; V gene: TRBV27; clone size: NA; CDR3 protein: CASSSYAGERETQYF
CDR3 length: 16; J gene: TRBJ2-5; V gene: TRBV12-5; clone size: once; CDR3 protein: CASGLALAGAQETQYF
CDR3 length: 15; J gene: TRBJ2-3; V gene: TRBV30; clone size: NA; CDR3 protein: CAWRTARGTTDTQYF
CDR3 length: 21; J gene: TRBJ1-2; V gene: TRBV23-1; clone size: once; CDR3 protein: CASKRGGEPGLLRPTNYGYTF
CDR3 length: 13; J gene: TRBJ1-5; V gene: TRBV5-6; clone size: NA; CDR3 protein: CASSQTSGEPQHF
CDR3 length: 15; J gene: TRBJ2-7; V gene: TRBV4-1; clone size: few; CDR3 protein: CASSPLGRGVYEQYF
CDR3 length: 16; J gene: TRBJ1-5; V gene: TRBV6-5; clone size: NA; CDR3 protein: CASSYSTGVSNQPQHF
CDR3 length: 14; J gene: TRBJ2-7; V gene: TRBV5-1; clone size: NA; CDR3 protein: CASSLSGEAYEQYF
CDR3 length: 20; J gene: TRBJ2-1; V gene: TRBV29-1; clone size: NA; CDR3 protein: CSVEDWAGLAGGSPHNEQFF
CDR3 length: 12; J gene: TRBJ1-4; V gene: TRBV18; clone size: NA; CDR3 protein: CASSEGYEKLFF
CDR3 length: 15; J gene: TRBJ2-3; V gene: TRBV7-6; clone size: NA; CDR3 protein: CASSNGVAGPPPQYF
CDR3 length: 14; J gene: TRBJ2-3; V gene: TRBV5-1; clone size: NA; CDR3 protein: CASSTNRETDMQYF
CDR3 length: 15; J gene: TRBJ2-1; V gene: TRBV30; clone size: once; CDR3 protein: CAWRGAGGNDNEQFF
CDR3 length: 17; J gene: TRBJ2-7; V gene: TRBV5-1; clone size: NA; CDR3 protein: CASSLAYRTGGMREQYF
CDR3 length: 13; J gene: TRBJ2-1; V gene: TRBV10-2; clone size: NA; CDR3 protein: CASSVLPGDEQFF
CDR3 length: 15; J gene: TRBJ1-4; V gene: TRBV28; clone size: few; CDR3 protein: CASSFPQGFSEKLFF
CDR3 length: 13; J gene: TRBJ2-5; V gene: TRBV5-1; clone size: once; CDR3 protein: CASSLLSGETQYF
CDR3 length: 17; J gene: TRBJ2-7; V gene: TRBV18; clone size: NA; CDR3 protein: CASSPTQGASRSYEQYF
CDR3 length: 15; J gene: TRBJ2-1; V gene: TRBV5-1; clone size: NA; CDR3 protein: CASSLVSGDYNEQFF
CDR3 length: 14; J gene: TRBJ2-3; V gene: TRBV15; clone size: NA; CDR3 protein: CATSRDRIGDTQYF
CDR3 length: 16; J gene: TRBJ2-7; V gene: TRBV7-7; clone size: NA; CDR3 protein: CASSLATRETSYEQYF
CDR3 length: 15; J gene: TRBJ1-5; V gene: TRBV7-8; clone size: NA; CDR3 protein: CASSLPQGASQPQHF
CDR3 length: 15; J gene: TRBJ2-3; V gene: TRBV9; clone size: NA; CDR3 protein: CASSVSGEGTDTQYF
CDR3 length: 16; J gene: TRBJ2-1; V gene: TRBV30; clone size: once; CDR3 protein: CAWSDPTELTYNEQFF
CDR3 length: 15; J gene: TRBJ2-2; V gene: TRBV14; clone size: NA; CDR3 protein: CASSFRTGGAGELFF
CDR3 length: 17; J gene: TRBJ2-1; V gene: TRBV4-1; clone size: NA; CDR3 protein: CASSRTSGAPNYNEQFF
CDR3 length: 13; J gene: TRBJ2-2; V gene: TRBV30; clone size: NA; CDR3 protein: CAWSGGNTGELFF